The present entry profiles one T cell receptor beta chain with its context. The antigen is undetermined. V dropped 4 bases and J dropped 3; count of bases not matched to a gene: 6. The CDR3 sequence is 16 residues long. The germline CDR1 and CDR2 sequences are MDHEN and SYDVKM. The source of the sample is a study of blood T cells in healthy people across ages. General study findings and limits: It was found that TCR beta diversity correlated strongly with the percentage of naive T cells.

The extraction recovered at least 5 micrograms of total RNA per sample. Next came a second PCR, run for about 7 to 12 cycles, which used a sample-barcoded 5' primer along with a J-beta primer mix. Each cDNA molecule received a tag from a template-switch adaptor that had 12 random nucleotides. Every sample gave at least 2.5 million paired-end reads containing CDR3. TCRdb called the 5' RACE reads again in MiXCR, with one record for every CDR3 protein. This sample has roughly 2 million distinct CDR3 sequences; around half occur once, and the top ten carry roughly 2%. This receptor was obtained from a woman aged 40 to 50 in good health. V is TRBV28 and J is TRBJ2-5; 12 bases fit TRBD2. Sequenced sample: blood. The CDR3 DNA is TGTGCCAGCAGTTCCCGACTAGCGGGGGTCGAAGAGACCCAGTACTTC. Protein product: CASSSRLAGVEETQYF.